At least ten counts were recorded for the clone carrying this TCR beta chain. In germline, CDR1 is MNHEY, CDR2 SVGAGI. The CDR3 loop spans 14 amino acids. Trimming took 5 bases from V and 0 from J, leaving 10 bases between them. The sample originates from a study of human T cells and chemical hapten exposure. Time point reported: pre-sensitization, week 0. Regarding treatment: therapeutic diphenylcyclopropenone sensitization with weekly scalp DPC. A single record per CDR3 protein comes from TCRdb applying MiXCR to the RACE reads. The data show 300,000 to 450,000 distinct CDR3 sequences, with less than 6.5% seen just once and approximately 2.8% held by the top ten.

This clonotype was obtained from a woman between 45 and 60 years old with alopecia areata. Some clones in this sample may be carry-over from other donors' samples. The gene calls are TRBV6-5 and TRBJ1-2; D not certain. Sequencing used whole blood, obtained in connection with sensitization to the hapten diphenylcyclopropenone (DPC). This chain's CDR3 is CASSPDGANYGYTF. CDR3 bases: TGTGCCAGCAGTCCGGACGGAGCTAACTATGGCTACACCTTC.